This entry is about one TCR beta chain. The CDR3 has 16 amino acids. Trimming left V 2 bases short and J 6 bases short, with 20 bases between. Germline V CDR1 and CDR2: MGHRA, YSYEKL. The data stem from a study of blood T cell repertoires in COVID-19. Study as a whole: PBMCs, B-cell-depleted T cells, or T cells provided the cDNA or gDNA that made up the material.

Sequencing used immunoSEQ multiplex PCR; TCRdb keeps in-frame clones, though not all of them. The repertoire includes approximately 94,000 clones, about 88% of them detected once, and 7.4% sits in the top ten. The sample was peripheral blood. The receptor was isolated from a man aged 25 to 40 in a cohort sampled during active COVID-19. The chain carries TRBV4-1 and TRBJ2-7; TRBD1 might be the D (5 bases). The CDR3 DNA is TGCGCCAGCAGCCAATTGTTTGGCAGGGCGGCGTTCGAGCAGTACTTC. This sequence encodes CASSQLFGRAAFEQYF.